This T cell receptor (beta chain) was identified in a study of blood T cell repertoires in COVID-19. Sequencing was performed with immunoSEQ multiplex PCR; in TCRdb, only in-frame clones are kept and a portion is missing. Among some 110,000 clones listed, 80% to 95% were seen once. The germline V gene encodes CDR1 MNHEY and CDR2 SVGAGI. This CDR3 has 15 amino acids. Trimming took 2 bases from V and 0 from J, leaving 8 bases between them. This receptor was taken from a man aged 50-59 years with COVID-19, enrolled during active disease. The chain has TRBV6-5 and TRBJ1-3, with D perhaps TRBD1 (5 bases). Sequences were obtained from peripheral blood. CDR3 region: CASSYAGNSGNTIYF. Written as DNA, the CDR3 is TGTGCCAGCAGTTACGCAGGGAACTCTGGAAACACCATATATTTT.